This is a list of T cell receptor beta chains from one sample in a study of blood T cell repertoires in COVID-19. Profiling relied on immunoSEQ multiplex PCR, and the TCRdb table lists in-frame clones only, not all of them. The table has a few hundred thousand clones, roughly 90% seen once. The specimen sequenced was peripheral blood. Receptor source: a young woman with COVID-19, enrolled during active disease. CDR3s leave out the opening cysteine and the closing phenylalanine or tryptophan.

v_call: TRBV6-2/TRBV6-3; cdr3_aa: ASSYKARAPFNTGELF
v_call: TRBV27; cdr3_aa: ASSYLRDLNTEAF
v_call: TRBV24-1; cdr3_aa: ATSDYRGGVETQY
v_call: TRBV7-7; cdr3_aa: ASSTGTGELF
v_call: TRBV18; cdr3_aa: ASSPPFFVRRATQRNTEAF
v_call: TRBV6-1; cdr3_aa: ASSELSAGGPGNTEAF
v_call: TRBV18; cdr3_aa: ASSPNDGSSYEQY
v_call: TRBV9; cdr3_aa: ASSVEIAGVDNEQF
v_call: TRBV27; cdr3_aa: ASSITAGNTIY
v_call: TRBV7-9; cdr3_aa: ASSLGTGFLGSNQPQH
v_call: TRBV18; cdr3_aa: ASSPAQAYSNQPQH
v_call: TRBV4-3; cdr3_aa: ASSPTTGAIGPYGYT
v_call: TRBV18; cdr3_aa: ASSPVSGTGLDNEQF
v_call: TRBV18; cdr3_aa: ASSPLLGESETQY
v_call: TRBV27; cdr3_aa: ASSSTGKNYGYT
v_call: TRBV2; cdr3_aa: ASSEQGQGNGYT
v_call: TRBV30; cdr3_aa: AWSASRVTGGYT
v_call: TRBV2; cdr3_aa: ASRFFEGVNTEAF
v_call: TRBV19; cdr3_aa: ASSPGKNTGELF
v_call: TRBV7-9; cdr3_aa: ASSRDTGNTIY
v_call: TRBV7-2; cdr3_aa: ASSSNLAGAQETQY
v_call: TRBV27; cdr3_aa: ASSALRRGTGNNSPLH
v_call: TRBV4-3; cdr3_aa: ASKDERGTPGELF
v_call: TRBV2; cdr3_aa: ASFDRGGEPGYT
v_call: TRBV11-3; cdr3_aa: ASSPRTGTNYGYT
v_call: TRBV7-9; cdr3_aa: ASSRQGYEQY
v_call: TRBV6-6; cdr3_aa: ASSLVRGEKLF
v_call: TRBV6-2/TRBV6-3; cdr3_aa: ASSSGTGEDYGYT
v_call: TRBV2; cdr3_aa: ASSPRGGGTDTQY